The entry below gives a single T cell receptor (beta chain) sequence along with its context. The sample is drawn from a study of T cell responses to AZD1222 COVID-19 vaccine. There are 15 residues in the CDR3. Per the germline V gene, CDR1 is MGHRA and CDR2 is YSYEKL. Deletions cut 1 base from V and 4 bases from J, with 14 bases between. The table came from immunoSEQ multiplex PCR; TCRdb's copy has only in-frame clones and leaves some out. Found here are 75,000 to 90,000 clones, under 90% of them singletons; the top ten hold around 2%. The sequence was collected from an adult in good health. The sample here was peripheral blood, taken on day 0 of AZD1222 vaccination. The chain carries TRBV4-1 and TRBJ2-7; a possible D gene is TRBD2 (6 bases). CDR3 amino acids: CASSQGLDSGYEQYF. In nucleotides, the CDR3 is TGCGCCAGCAGCCAAGGACTAGATAGCGGATACGAGCAGTACTTC.